This TCR beta chain was sequenced for a study of T cells of healthy individuals. TCRdb re-analysed the 5' RACE reads in MiXCR, keeping a single row per CDR3 protein. This sample carries 60,000 to 75,000 distinct CDR3 sequences, roughly 15% of them seen once, and the ten largest clones take around 5%. This CDR3 has 13 amino acids. CDR1 and CDR2 (germline): DFQATT, SNEGSKA (reference sequence). This clonotype has ten or more counts. This TCR derives from a human donor in good health. This chain joins TRBV20-1 and TRBJ1-1; TRBD1 aligns across 10 bases. The CDR3 nucleotides read TGCTCCCCCGGACAGGGGGTGAACACTGAAGCTTTCTTT. As protein: CSPGQGVNTEAFF.